This T cell receptor (beta chain) was sequenced in a study of early T cells in non-severe SARS-CoV-2 infection. TCRdb processed the 5' RACE reads anew with MiXCR; each CDR3 protein has one entry. This repertoire shows around 86,000 distinct CDR3 sequences, roughly 14% found once; its top ten account for about 0.58%. Per germline, CDR1 LNHDA and CDR2 SQIVND (reference sequence). V was shortened by 6 bases and J by 2 bases, with 13 bases between the two germline ends. The CDR3 sequence is 14 residues long. What was sequenced was whole blood. The rearrangement links TRBV19 to TRBJ1-2; D is uncertain. The source of this sequence is an adult who was a healthcare worker with PCR-confirmed SARS-CoV-2 infection or an uninfected control (not recorded which). The CDR3: CASRYQAGNYGYTF. The CDR3 DNA follows: TGTGCCAGTAGGTACCAGGCTGGCAACTATGGCTACACCTTC. Together with reference TRBV19 and TRBJ1-2, the CDR3 gives the full variable domain: DGGITQSPKYLFRKEGQNVTLSCEQNLNHDAMYWYRQDPGQGLRLIYYSQIVNDFQKGDIAEGYSVSREKKESFPLTVTSAQKNPTAFYLCASRYQAGNYGYTFGSGTRLTVV.